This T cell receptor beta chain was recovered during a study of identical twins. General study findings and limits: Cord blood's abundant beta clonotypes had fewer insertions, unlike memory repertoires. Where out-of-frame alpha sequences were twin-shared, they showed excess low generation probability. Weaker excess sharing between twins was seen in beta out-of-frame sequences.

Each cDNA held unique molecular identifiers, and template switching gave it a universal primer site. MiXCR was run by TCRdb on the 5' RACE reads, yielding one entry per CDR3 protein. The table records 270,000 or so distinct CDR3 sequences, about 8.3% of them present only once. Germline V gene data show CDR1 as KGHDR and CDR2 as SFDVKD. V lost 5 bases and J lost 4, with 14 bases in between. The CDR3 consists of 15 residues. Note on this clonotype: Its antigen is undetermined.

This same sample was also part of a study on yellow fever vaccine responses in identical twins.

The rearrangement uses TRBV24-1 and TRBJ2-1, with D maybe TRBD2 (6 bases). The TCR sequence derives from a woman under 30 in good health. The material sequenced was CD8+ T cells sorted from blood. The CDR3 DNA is TGTGCCACCAGTGTTACCGCCGGGGGATACAATGAGCAGTTCTTC. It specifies CATSVTAGGYNEQFF.